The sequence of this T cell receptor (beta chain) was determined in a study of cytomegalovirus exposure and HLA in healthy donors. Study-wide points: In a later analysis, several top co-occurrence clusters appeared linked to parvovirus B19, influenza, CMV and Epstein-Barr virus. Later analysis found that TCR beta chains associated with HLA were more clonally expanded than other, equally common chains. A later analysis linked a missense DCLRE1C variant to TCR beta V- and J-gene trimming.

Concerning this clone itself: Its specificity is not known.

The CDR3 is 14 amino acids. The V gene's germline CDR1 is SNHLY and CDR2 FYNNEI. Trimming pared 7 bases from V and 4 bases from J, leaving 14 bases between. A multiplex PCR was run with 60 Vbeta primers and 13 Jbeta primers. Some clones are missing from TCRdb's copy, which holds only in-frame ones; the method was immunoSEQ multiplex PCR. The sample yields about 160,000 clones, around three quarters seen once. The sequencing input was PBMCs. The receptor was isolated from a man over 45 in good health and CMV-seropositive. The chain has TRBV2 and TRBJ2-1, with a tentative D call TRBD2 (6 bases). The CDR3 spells CASTPSDRYNEQFF. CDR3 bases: TGTGCCAGCACGCCTAGCGACCGGTACAATGAGCAGTTCTTC. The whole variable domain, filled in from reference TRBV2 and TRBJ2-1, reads EPEVTQTPSHQVTQMGQEVILRCVPISNHLYFYWYRQILGQKVEFLVSFYNNEISEKSEIFDDQFSVERPDGSNFTLKIRSTKLEDSAMYFCASTPSDRYNEQFFGPGTRLTVL.